The present T cell receptor (beta chain) was sequenced within a study of blood T cell repertoires in COVID-19. For the study at large: There were acute and convalescent COVID-19 samples, and they came from the United States, Italy and Spain. Sources were T cells, B-cell-depleted T cells, or PBMCs; the material itself was cDNA or gDNA.

Per the study methods: Counts of nucleated cells, estimated from reference gene primer amplification, were obtained. Profiling relied on immunoSEQ multiplex PCR, and the TCRdb table lists in-frame clones only, not all of them. V, J and clone size are those of that table, while D and trimming were read from the DNA. Of hundreds of thousands of clones in the sample, less than 90% were seen once. Trimming stripped 5 bases from V and 5 bases from J, with 18 bases between. Per the germline V gene, CDR1 is MDHEN and CDR2 is SYDVKM. The length of the CDR3 is 15 residues. This chain joins TRBV28 and TRBJ1-1, with D unclear. Sequencing used peripheral blood. The source is a human donor in a cohort sampled during active COVID-19. CDR3 in DNA: TGTGCCAGCAGTGGCTTAAGAGGGAGAATAACTGAAGCTTTCTTT. Translating it yields CASSGLRGRITEAFF. The full variable domain, in which reference TRBV28 and TRBJ1-1 provide the parts outside the CDR3, is DVKVTQSSRYLVKRTGEKVFLECVQDMDHENMFWYRQDPGLGLRLIYFSYDVKMKEKGDIPEGYSVSREKKERFSLILESASTNQTSMYLCASSGLRGRITEAFFGQGTRLTVV.